The 31 T cell receptor beta chains reported below all come from one sample, sequenced in a study of blood T cell repertoires in COVID-19. The data were produced by immunoSEQ multiplex PCR, yet TCRdb's version contains in-frame clones alone and is incomplete. The sample has under 95,000 clones, roughly 85% seen once. Material: peripheral blood. The receptors shown here come from a human donor in a cohort sampled during active COVID-19.

This clone was detected only a few times. This chain uses TRBV7-3 with TRBJ2-7; TRBD2 aligns across 7 bases. Germline trimming cut 5 bases from V and 5 bases from J; bases unmatched to any gene: 6. The length of the CDR3 is 13 residues. Germline CDR1 and CDR2: SGHTA and FQGTGA. In DNA form, the CDR3 reads TGTGCCAGCAGCCCCTCCACTAGCGACGAGCAGTACTTC. Its protein is CASSPSTSDEQYF. Drawing the rest from reference TRBV7-3 and TRBJ2-7, the complete variable domain is GAGVSQTPSNKVTEKGKYVELRCDPISGHTALYWYRQSLGQGPEFLIYFQGTGAADDSGLPNDRFFAVRPEGSVSTLKIQRTERGDSAVYLCASSPSTSDEQYFGPGTRLTVT.

This clone was detected only a few times. V and J are TRBV5-1 and TRBJ1-1; maybe TRBD1 (6 bases). The V and J ends lost 4 bases and 1 base respectively, with 8 bases between them. CDR3 length: 13 residues. Germline V gene sequence: CDR1 SGHRS, CDR2 YFSETQ. CDR3 sequence reads: CASSQTGNTEAFF. In nucleotides, the CDR3 is TGCGCCAGCAGCCAGACAGGGAACACTGAAGCTTTCTTT.

This chain joins TRBV30 and TRBJ2-3; no clear D gene. Germline values: CDR1 GTSNPN, CDR2 SVGIG (reference sequence). The germline V and J ends were trimmed by 5 bases and 6 bases, with 9 bases remaining between them. The CDR3 has 11 amino acids. The CDR3 sequence is CAWELSDTQYF. Here the CDR3 DNA reads TGTGCCTGGGAGCTGTCGGATACGCAGTATTTT.

This sequence joins TRBV24-1 and TRBJ2-3; a possible D gene is TRBD1 (6 bases). V was pared by 4 bases and J by 0 bases, with 10 bases between. In germline, CDR1 is KGHDR, CDR2 SFDVKD. CDR3 size: 15 residues. CDR3 sequence (DNA): TGTGCCACCAGTGACCTGGACAGAAGCACAGATACGCAGTATTTT. Its protein product is CATSDLDRSTDTQYF.

The chain is built from TRBV14 and TRBJ2-2; perhaps TRBD2 as D (5 bases). The V end was cut by 1 base, the J end by 7 bases, with 16 bases between. This CDR3 has 16 residues. CDR1 is SGHDN and CDR2 is FVKESK in the germline V gene. The CDR3 region is CASSQGYGELVGELFF. CDR3 in DNA: TGTGCCAGCAGCCAAGGGTATGGGGAGCTGGTCGGGGAGCTGTTTTTT. Full variable domain (outside the CDR3, taken from reference TRBV14 and TRBJ2-2): EAGVTQFPSHSVIEKGQTVTLRCDPISGHDNLYWYRRVMGKEIKFLLHFVKESKQDESGMPNNRFLAERTGGTYSTLKVQPAELEDSGVYFCASSQGYGELVGELFFGEGSRLTVL.

The chain couples TRBV3-1 (or the pseudogene TRBV3-2) to TRBJ2-4, with D maybe TRBD1 (5 bases). The CDR3 is 13 residues long. The germline gives CDR1 LGHDT, CDR2 YNNKEL (reference sequence). Trimming took off 7 bases at V and 9 bases at J, with 16 bases between the two ends. The CDR3 region has the DNA TGTGCCAGCACCCCAGGGATCAGTGGCATTCAGTACTTC. This codes for CASTPGISGIQYF.

The V and J genes are TRBV4-2 and TRBJ1-5, with TRBD1 as a possible D gene (6 bases). The CDR3 contains 15 residues. Trimming removed 4 bases from V and 6 bases from J, with 16 bases in between. Germline V gives CDR1 LGHNA, CDR2 YNFKEQ. CDR3 protein: CASSPETQGGQPQHF. As DNA, the CDR3 is TGTGCCAGCAGCCCAGAAACACAGGGTGGTCAGCCCCAGCATTTT.

The V call is TRBV9, the J call TRBJ1-5; D may be TRBD1 (5 bases). This CDR3 spans 14 amino acids. Germline values: CDR1 SGDLS, CDR2 YYNGEE. V shed 4 bases and J shed 5 bases, with 13 bases lying between them. CDR3 nucleotide sequence: TGTGCCAGCAGCCAGGGATTATCCTATCAGCCCCAGCATTTT. Protein: CASSQGLSYQPQHF.

The rearrangement uses TRBV5-6 and TRBJ1-1; the D is unclear. V was pared by 4 bases and J by 8 bases, with 18 bases between. The CDR3 totals 14 residues. Germline loops: CDR1 SGHDT, CDR2 YYEEEE. The DNA for the CDR3 is TGTGCCAGCAGCCCCAAGATCTACCCCCACGAAGCTTTCTTT. It translates to CASSPKIYPHEAFF.

The chain links TRBV5-1 to TRBJ2-3, with 7 bases fitting TRBD1. CDR1 is SGHRS, CDR2 YFSETQ, per germline. V gave up 7 bases and J gave up 0 bases; unmatched junction bases: 8. The CDR3 is made up of 15 amino acids. This CDR3 is CASRRQGHSTDTQYF. As DNA, the CDR3 is TGCGCCAGCCGCCGACAGGGCCATAGCACAGATACGCAGTATTTT.

This clone was counted only a few times. The chain recombines TRBV3-1 (or the pseudogene TRBV3-2) with TRBJ2-7; TRBD1 is a possible D gene (5 bases). In germline, CDR1 is LGHDT, CDR2 YNNKEL (reference sequence). The V end was cut by 0 bases, the J end by 4 bases, with 16 bases between. This CDR3 contains 16 residues. The CDR3 is CASSQEGAALGYEQYF. CDR3 DNA: TGTGCCAGCAGCCAAGAAGGGGCCGCGTTAGGGTACGAGCAGTACTTC.

V and J are TRBV4-2 and TRBJ2-7; no firm D call. Between the trimmed V and J ends, which lost 4 bases and 1 base, there was a span of 11 bases. CDR3 length: 14 residues. Germline lookup yields CDR1 LGHNA and CDR2 YNFKEQ. CDR3 amino acids: CASSPGAPSYEQYF. In DNA, the CDR3 is TGTGCCAGCAGCCCAGGTGCCCCATCCTACGAGCAGTACTTC.

This clone has only a few counts. This rearrangement joins TRBV3-1 (or the pseudogene TRBV3-2) to TRBJ1-2, with TRBD1 identical over 7 bases. The CDR3 totals 13 residues. Trimming cost V 4 bases and J 3 bases; bases outside gene matches: 2. CDR1 and CDR2 from the germline V gene are LGHDT and YNNKEL (reference sequence). The CDR3 spells CASSPTGDYGYTF. CDR3 nucleotide sequence: TGTGCCAGCAGCCCCACAGGGGACTATGGCTACACCTTC.

The CDR3 protein is CASSLTGWETQYF. The DNA of the CDR3 is TGCGCCAGCAGCTTGACAGGGTGGGAGACCCAGTACTTC. The V call is TRBV5-1, the J call TRBJ2-5; TRBD1 might be the D (6 bases). The CDR3 loop spans 13 amino acids. Germline loops: CDR1 SGHRS, CDR2 YFSETQ. V was cut by 1 base and J by 5 bases, with 9 bases left in between.

This clone was seen only once. V gene TRBV19 combines with J gene TRBJ1-2; TRBD1 agrees at 9 bases. This CDR3 region has 15 residues. V lost 5 bases, J lost 4 bases, and 8 bases stayed unmatched. Germline V CDR1 and CDR2: LNHDA, SQIVND (reference sequence). In nucleotides, the CDR3 is TGTGCCAGTAGTGCCCGGACAGGGGATTTCTATGGCTACACCTTC. It specifies CASSARTGDFYGYTF.

This chain uses TRBV19 with TRBJ2-1; 7 nucleotides agree with TRBD2. CDR1 is LNHDA, CDR2 SQIVND, per germline (reference sequence). The CDR3 contains 14 residues. V gave up 5 bases and J gave up 4 bases; unmatched junction bases: 5. DNA for the CDR3: TGTGCCAGTAGTGCGGGACTAACTTACAATGAGCAGTTCTTC. It is translated as CASSAGLTYNEQFF.

This clone has just one count. This chain uses TRBV5-4 with TRBJ1-3, with 7 nucleotides matching TRBD1. Germline CDR1 reads SGHNT; CDR2 reads YYREEE (reference sequence). The CDR3 length is 14 residues. The J segment lost 8 bases and the V segment lost 4 bases, leaving 9 bases of the junction unmatched. CDR3 in amino acids: CASSRDRVGDTIYF. The CDR3, as DNA: TGTGCCAGCAGCCGAGACAGGGTGGGAGACACCATATATTTT.

The chain links TRBV30 to TRBJ1-1; D is unresolved. The V and J ends lost 7 bases and 1 base respectively, with 7 bases between them. This CDR3 has 11 amino acids. The germline CDR1 and CDR2 sequences are GTSNPN and SVGIG (reference sequence). The DNA for the CDR3 is TGTGCCTATACTAAGAACACTGAAGCTTTCTTT. Its translation: CAYTKNTEAFF.

The chain uses TRBV28 and TRBJ1-3, with D unresolved. CDR3 length equals 12 residues. Per germline, CDR1 MDHEN and CDR2 SYDVKM. Between the trimmed V and J ends, which lost 6 bases and 3 bases, there was a span of 6 bases. In DNA, the CDR3 is TGTGCCAGCAGCCCCGGTGGAAACACCATATATTTT. Its translation: CASSPGGNTIYF.

The chain carries TRBV6-6 and TRBJ1-4; no firm D call. V lost 7 bases and J lost 0, with 12 bases in between. The germline V gene encodes CDR1 MNHNY and CDR2 SVGAGI (reference sequence). The CDR3 spans 15 residues. This chain's CDR3 is CASTRDGATNEKLFF. CDR3 in DNA: TGTGCCAGCACCCGAGACGGGGCAACTAATGAAAAACTGTTTTTT.

V is TRBV2 and J is TRBJ2-1; tentative D call: TRBD2 (6 bases). This CDR3 contains 15 residues. CDR1 and CDR2 (germline): SNHLY, FYNNEI. Deletions cut 5 bases from V and 2 bases from J, with 13 bases between. As DNA, the CDR3 is TGTGCCAGCAGTCAAGACCTAGCGACCTACAATGAGCAGTTCTTC. As protein: CASSQDLATYNEQFF.

As to this clone: At one of its ends the junction is not consistent with the germline gene, which may arise from a read error. The chain has TRBV28 and TRBJ2-7; TRBD2 agrees at 9 bases. Per germline, CDR1 MDHEN and CDR2 SYDVKM. There are 12 residues in the CDR3. The CDR3 loop is CASSQSLAGISF. CDR3 coding DNA: TGTGCCAGCAGTCAAAGCCTAGCGGGGATCAGCTTC.

The V and J genes are TRBV4-1 and TRBJ1-4, with 7 bases matching TRBD1. V lost 5 bases, J lost 5 bases, and 8 bases stayed unmatched. Germline V gene lookup returns CDR1 MGHRA and CDR2 YSYEKL. This CDR3 region has 15 residues. CDR3 in amino acids: CASSKRTGENEKLFF. CDR3 DNA: TGCGCCAGCAGCAAACGGACAGGAGAGAATGAAAAACTGTTTTTT.

In its sample, this clone was seen once. The genes are TRBV7-2 and TRBJ2-2; possibly TRBD1 for D (6 bases). Trimming took off 3 bases at V and 5 bases at J, with 7 bases between the two ends. Germline V gene sequence: CDR1 SGHTA, CDR2 FQGNSA. The length of the CDR3 is 13 residues. The CDR3: CASSFQGTGELFF. CDR3 nucleotides: TGTGCCAGCAGCTTTCAGGGGACCGGGGAGCTGTTTTTT.

The gene calls are TRBV27 and TRBJ1-1, with a weak D call TRBD1 (5 bases). V was trimmed by 8 bases and J by 0 bases, leaving 16 bases between them. The germline V gene has CDR1 MNHEY and CDR2 SMNVEV (reference sequence). This CDR3 spans 15 amino acids. The CDR3 is CASGREEGMNTEAFF. The CDR3 region has the DNA TGTGCCAGCGGCAGGGAAGAAGGCATGAACACTGAAGCTTTCTTT.

The J gene is TRBJ2-1, the V gene TRBV6-5; the D gene is possibly TRBD1 (5 bases). Deletions cut 8 bases from V and 9 bases from J, with 14 bases between. The length of the CDR3 is 12 residues. Looked up from germline, CDR1 is MNHEY and CDR2 is SVGAGI. The CDR3 spells CASSASGLEQFF. The DNA of the CDR3 is TGTGCCAGCTCTGCCTCAGGGCTTGAGCAGTTCTTC.

The chain uses TRBV9 and TRBJ1-3, with D perhaps TRBD1 (5 bases). This CDR3 comprises 17 residues. Germline CDR1 and CDR2: SGDLS and YYNGEE. V gave up 0 bases and J gave up 0 bases, with 13 bases separating them. The CDR3 nucleotides read TGTGCCAGCAGCGTAGTGGACACCCAATACTCTGGAAACACCATATATTTT. Translated: CASSVVDTQYSGNTIYF.

V usage is TRBV4-1 and J usage is TRBJ2-1; D might be TRBD2 (6 bases). CDR3 length: 15 amino acids. Germline V gives CDR1 MGHRA, CDR2 YSYEKL. Trimming took 5 bases from V and 7 from J, leaving 18 bases between them. CDR3 nucleotides: TGCGCCAGCAGCAGCCCTGGGGGGACCAAAAATGAGCAGTTCTTC. Encoded protein: CASSSPGGTKNEQFF.

The chain carries TRBV7-6 and TRBJ2-3; tentative D call: TRBD2 (6 bases). Per the germline V gene, CDR1 is SGHVS and CDR2 is FNYEAQ. There are 15 residues in the CDR3. V lost 5 bases and J 3 bases, leaving 15 bases between the germline ends. For the CDR3, the DNA is TGTGCCAGCAGCCCGGACACCCGGGGGACAGATACGCAGTATTTT. Translation gives CASSPDTRGTDTQYF. The variable domain in full, with the rest retrieved from reference TRBV7-6 and TRBJ2-3, is GAGVSQSPRYKVTKRGQDVALRCDPISGHVSLYWYRQALGQGPEFLTYFNYEAQQDKSGLPNDRFSAERPEGSISTLTIQRTEQRDSAMYRCASSPDTRGTDTQYFGPGTRLTVL.

The chain carries TRBV29-1 and TRBJ2-1; 11 bases line up with TRBD2. J lost 4 bases, V lost 5 bases, and 4 bases had no gene match. This CDR3 spans 14 amino acids. Germline lookup yields CDR1 SQVTM and CDR2 ANQGSEA. For the CDR3, the DNA is TGCAGCGTTACCGGGACTAGCGGATACAATGAGCAGTTCTTC. This encodes CSVTGTSGYNEQFF.

This rearrangement joins TRBV5-1 to TRBJ2-7; 8 bases are shared with TRBD1. The CDR3 covers 14 residues. Germline trimming cut 7 bases from V and 4 bases from J; bases unmatched to any gene: 10. Germline CDR1 SGHRS, CDR2 YFSETQ. The CDR3 is CASGAGGAGYEQYF. The CDR3 bases are TGCGCCAGCGGAGCAGGGGGCGCGGGATACGAGCAGTACTTC.